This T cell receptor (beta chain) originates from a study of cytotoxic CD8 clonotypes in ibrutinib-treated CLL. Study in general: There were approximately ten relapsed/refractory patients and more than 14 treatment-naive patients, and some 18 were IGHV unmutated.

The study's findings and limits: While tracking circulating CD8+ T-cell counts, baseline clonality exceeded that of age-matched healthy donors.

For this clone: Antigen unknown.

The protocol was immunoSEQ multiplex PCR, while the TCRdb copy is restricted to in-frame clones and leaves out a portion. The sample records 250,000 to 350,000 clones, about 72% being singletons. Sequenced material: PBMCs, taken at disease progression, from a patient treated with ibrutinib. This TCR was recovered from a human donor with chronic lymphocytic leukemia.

The CDR3 reads CAISLGQGGGYTF. CDR3 in DNA: TGTGCCATCAGTTTAGGACAGGGCGGGGGCTACACCTTC. The chain links TRBV10-3 to TRBJ1-2; 8 bases map to TRBD1. CDR1 ENHRY and CDR2 SYGVKD come from the germline V gene. The CDR3 runs to 13 residues. V was clipped by 5 bases and J by 8 bases; unmatched bases: 7.